Shown below are 9 T cell receptor beta chains from a single sample sequenced in a study of blood T cell repertoires in COVID-19. Using immunoSEQ multiplex PCR, the repertoire was profiled, and TCRdb retains in-frame clones only, with some absent. The sample records approximately 350,000 clones, about 88% being singletons. The sample consisted of PBMCs or T cells enriched from blood (not recorded which). These TCRs come from a woman in her twenties or thirties who had recovered from COVID-19.

The rearrangement links TRBV5-1 to TRBJ1-3; 8 bases align to TRBD1. V gave up 4 bases and J gave up 0 bases; unmatched junction bases: 9. Germline lookup yields CDR1 SGHRS and CDR2 YFSETQ. The CDR3 is made up of 17 amino acids. The CDR3 DNA reads TGCGCCAGCAGCCAAACAGGGGGATGGGACTCTGGAAACACCATATATTTT. Amino acids: CASSQTGGWDSGNTIYF.

The gene calls are TRBV2 and TRBJ1-2; TRBD1 matches at 8 bases. V shed 4 bases, J shed 8 bases, and the junction held 9 bases outside the gene matches. There are 14 residues in the CDR3. CDR1 is SNHLY and CDR2 is FYNNEI in the germline V gene. The CDR3 nucleotides are TGTGCCAGCAGTGTACCATCAGGGGGCCAGGGCTACACCTTC. It is translated as CASSVPSGGQGYTF.

The genes are TRBV27 and TRBJ2-2, with TRBD2 matching over 11 bases. From germline, CDR1 is MNHEY and CDR2 SMNVEV (reference sequence). This CDR3 has 16 residues. The V gene end was trimmed by 3 bases and the J gene end by 3 bases; junction bases not matched to a gene: 3. The CDR3 DNA is TGTGCCAGCAGTTTTGGGACTAGCGGATACACCGGGGAGCTGTTTTTT. Translating gives CASSFGTSGYTGELFF.

The gene calls are TRBV9 and TRBJ1-4; D gene unclear. Between the trimmed V and J ends, which lost 4 bases and 0 bases, there was a span of 10 bases. CDR1 and CDR2 (germline): SGDLS, YYNGEE. The CDR3 has 15 residues. CDR3 in DNA: TGTGCCAGCAGCCAAACGGGTGCAACTAATGAAAAACTGTTTTTT. Translating gives CASSQTGATNEKLFF.

CDR3 bases: TGTGCCAGCAGCCGGGACAGGTATAATGAAAAACTGTTTTTT. This codes for CASSRDRYNEKLFF. This chain joins TRBV6-6 and TRBJ1-4; TRBD1 agrees at 8 bases. The CDR3 covers 14 residues. Germline lookup yields CDR1 MNHNY and CDR2 SVGAGI (reference sequence). J lost 4 bases, V lost 6 bases, and 4 bases had no gene match.

The chain recombines TRBV9 with TRBJ1-1; a weak D match, TRBD1 (5 bases). Trimming stripped 2 bases from V and 2 bases from J, with 7 bases between. The CDR3 spans 13 residues. Germline V gene data show CDR1 as SGDLS and CDR2 as YYNGEE. CDR3: CASSVQGNTEAFF. For the CDR3, the DNA is TGTGCCAGCAGCGTCCAGGGTAACACTGAAGCTTTCTTT.

The V gene is TRBV6-5, the J gene TRBJ2-2; tentatively, D is TRBD2 (6 bases). The CDR3 has 14 residues. Trimming shortened V by 5 bases and J by 4 bases, and 11 bases separated the two germline ends. The germline gives CDR1 MNHEY, CDR2 SVGAGI. The CDR3 DNA follows: TGTGCCAGCAGTAACTGGAGGGGCACCGGGGAGCTGTTTTTT. Its protein product is CASSNWRGTGELFF.

CDR3 in amino acids: CSAEPGVEDTQYF. CDR3 nucleotide sequence: TGCAGCGCCGAGCCGGGGGTGGAAGATACGCAGTATTTT. This chain uses TRBV29-1 with TRBJ2-3; D might be TRBD2 (6 bases). V dropped 7 bases and J dropped 5 bases, with 16 bases sitting between them. This CDR3 has 13 amino acids. Germline V gene data show CDR1 as SQVTM and CDR2 as ANQGSEA.

A single count supports this clone. The chain combines TRBV4-1 with TRBJ2-6, with TRBD1 identical over 7 bases. This CDR3 region has 18 residues. The V segment lost 4 bases and the J segment 4 bases; nucleotides outside the gene matches: 13. Germline lookup yields CDR1 MGHRA and CDR2 YSYEKL. The CDR3 bases are TGCGCCAGCAGCCGCTCGGGACAGTCCGTTTCCGGGGCCAACGTCCTGACTTTC. Its translation: CASSRSGQSVSGANVLTF.